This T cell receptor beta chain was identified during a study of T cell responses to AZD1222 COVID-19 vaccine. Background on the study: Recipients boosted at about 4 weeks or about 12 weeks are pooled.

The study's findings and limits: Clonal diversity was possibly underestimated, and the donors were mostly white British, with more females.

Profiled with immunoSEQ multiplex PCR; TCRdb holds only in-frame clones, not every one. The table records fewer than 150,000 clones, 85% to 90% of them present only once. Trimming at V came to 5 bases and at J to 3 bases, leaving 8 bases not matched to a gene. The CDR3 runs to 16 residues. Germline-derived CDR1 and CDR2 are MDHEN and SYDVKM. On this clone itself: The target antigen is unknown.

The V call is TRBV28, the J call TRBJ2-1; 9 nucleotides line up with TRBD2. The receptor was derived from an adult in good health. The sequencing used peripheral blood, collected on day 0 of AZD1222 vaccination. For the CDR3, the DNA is TGTGCCAGCAGTCCCCTTGGAGCGGGGGGCTACAATGAGCAGTTCTTC. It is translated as CASSPLGAGGYNEQFF.